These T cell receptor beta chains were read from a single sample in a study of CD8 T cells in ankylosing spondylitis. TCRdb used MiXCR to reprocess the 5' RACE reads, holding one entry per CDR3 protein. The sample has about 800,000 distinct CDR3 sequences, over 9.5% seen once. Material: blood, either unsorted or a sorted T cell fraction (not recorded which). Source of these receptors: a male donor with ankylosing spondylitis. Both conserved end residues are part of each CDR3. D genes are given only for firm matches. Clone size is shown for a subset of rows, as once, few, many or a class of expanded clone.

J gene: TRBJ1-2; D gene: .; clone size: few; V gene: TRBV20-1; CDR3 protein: CSASHSAIGYGYTF; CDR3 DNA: TGCAGTGCTAGTCACAGTGCTATAGGCTATGGCTACACCTTC
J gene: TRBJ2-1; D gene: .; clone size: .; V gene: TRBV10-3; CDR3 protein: CAISESRYNEQFF; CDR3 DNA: TGTGCCATCAGTGAGTCGAGGTACAATGAGCAGTTCTTC
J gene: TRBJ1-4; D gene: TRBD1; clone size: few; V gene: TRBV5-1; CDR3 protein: CASSLGQAGGKLFF; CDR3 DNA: TGCGCCAGCAGCCTCGGACAGGCGGGGGGAAAACTGTTTTTT
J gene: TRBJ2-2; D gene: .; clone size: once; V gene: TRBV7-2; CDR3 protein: CASSYRAPDTGELFF; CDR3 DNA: TGTGCCAGCAGCTACAGGGCCCCGGACACCGGGGAGCTGTTTTTT
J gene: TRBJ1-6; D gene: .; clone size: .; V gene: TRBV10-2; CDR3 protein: CASSEGPGYSPLHF; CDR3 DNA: TGCGCCAGCAGTGAGGGACCAGGATATTCACCCCTCCACTTT
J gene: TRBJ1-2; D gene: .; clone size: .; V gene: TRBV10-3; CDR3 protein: CAISERGTYGYTF; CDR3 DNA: TGTGCCATCAGTGAAAGGGGGACCTATGGCTACACCTTC
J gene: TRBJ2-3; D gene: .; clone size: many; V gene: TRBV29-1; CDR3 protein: CSYWAPQSDTQYF; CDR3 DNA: TGCAGCTACTGGGCCCCGCAGTCAGATACGCAGTATTTT
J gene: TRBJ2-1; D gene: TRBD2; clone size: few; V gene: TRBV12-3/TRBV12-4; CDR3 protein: CASSLTGRALGEQFF; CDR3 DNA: TGTGCCAGCAGTTTGACCGGGAGGGCCTTAGGTGAGCAGTTCTTC
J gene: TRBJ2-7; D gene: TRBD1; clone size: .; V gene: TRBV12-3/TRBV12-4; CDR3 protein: CASSSGQGAGGEQYF; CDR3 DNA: TGTGCCAGCAGTTCCGGACAGGGGGCGGGAGGCGAGCAGTACTTC
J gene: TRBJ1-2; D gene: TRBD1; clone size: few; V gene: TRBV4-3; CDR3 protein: CASSQATGGYGYTF; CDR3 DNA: TGCGCCAGCAGCCAAGCTACAGGGGGCTATGGCTACACCTTC
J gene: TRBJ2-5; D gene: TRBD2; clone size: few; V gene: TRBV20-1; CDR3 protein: CSARDLGLAGVEETQYF; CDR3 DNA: TGCAGTGCTAGAGATCTGGGACTAGCGGGGGTGGAAGAGACCCAGTACTTC
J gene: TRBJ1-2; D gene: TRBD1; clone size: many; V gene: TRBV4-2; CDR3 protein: CASSQTGDYGYTF; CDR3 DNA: TGTGCCAGCAGCCAAACAGGGGACTATGGCTACACCTTC
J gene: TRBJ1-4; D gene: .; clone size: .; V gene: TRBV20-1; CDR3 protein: CSASFFAGNEKLFF; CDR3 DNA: TGCAGTGCTAGTTTCTTCGCGGGTAATGAAAAACTGTTTTTT
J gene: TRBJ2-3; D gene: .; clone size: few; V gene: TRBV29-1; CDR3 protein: CSVGGLASFTDTQYF; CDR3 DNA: TGCAGCGTTGGGGGGCTAGCTTCATTCACAGATACGCAGTATTTT
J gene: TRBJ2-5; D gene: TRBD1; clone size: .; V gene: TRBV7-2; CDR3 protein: CASSGRHRDRAQETQYF; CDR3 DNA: TGTGCCAGCAGCGGTCGGCACCGGGACAGGGCACAAGAGACCCAGTACTTC
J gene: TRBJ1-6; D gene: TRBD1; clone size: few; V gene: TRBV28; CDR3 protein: CASRRGRMNNSPLHF; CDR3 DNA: TGTGCCAGCAGAAGGGGGCGGATGAATAATTCACCCCTCCACTTT
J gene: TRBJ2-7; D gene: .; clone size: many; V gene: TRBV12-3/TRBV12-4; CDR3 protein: CASSFYTYEQYF; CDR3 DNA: TGTGCCAGCAGTTTTTACACCTACGAGCAGTACTTC
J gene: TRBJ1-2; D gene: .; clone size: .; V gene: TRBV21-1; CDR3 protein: CASSRTGKGVGYTF; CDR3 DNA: TGTGCCAGCAGCCGAACAGGGAAGGGGGTCGGCTACACCTTC
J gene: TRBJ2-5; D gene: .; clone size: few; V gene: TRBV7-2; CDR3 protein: CASSFSPGETQYF; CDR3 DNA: TGTGCCAGCAGCTTTAGCCCGGGAGAGACCCAGTACTTC
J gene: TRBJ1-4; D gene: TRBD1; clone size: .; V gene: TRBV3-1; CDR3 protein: CASSLTGVGDEKLFF; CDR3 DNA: TGTGCCAGCAGCCTGACAGGGGTTGGAGATGAAAAACTGTTTTTT